Here is one T cell receptor beta chain with its context. Its antigen remains unidentified. TCRdb reprocessed the 5' RACE reads via MiXCR and lists one record per CDR3 protein. This table has approximately 300,000 distinct CDR3 sequences, 9.5% to 12% appearing once. CDR1 is MNHEY and CDR2 is SMNVEV in the germline V gene (reference sequence). The CDR3 is made up of 14 amino acids. The ends lost 5 bases at V and 2 bases at J; junction bases unmatched: 6. This specimen comes from a study of T cells after yellow fever vaccination. Study results and caveats: Faster peaking, at day 5 versus 15, marked a secondary response that was weaker.

The sequencing here drew on CD4+ T cells sorted from PBMCs, taken 45 days after the yellow fever booster vaccination. This chain joins TRBV27 and TRBJ2-7; 7 bases are shared with TRBD1. The sequence derives from a man aged 18 to 29 who received the YFV17D yellow fever vaccine. CDR3 region: CASSLGQEPYEQYF. The DNA for the CDR3 is TGTGCCAGCAGTCTTGGACAGGAACCCTACGAGCAGTACTTC.